The 16 T cell receptor beta chains in this list originate from one sample, sequenced in a study of T cell changes during pregnancy in multiple sclerosis. The data were produced by immunoSEQ multiplex PCR, yet TCRdb's version contains in-frame clones alone and is incomplete. This sample yields around 20,000 clones, of which more than 70% are seen a single time; more than 9% belongs to the top ten. The sequenced sample was CD8+ T cells from peripheral blood mononuclear cells, obtained after pregnancy. The receptor source for this set is a female donor with multiple sclerosis, enrolled in a pregnancy study.

The CDR3 spells CASNSYNEQFF. CDR3 DNA: TGCGCCAGCAATTCGTACAATGAGCAGTTCTTC. The chain recombines TRBV5-1 with TRBJ2-1; the D is unclear. This CDR3 contains 11 residues. V was trimmed by 6 bases and J by 4 bases, leaving 5 bases between them. Germline V lookup: CDR1 SGHRS, CDR2 YFSETQ.

This rearrangement joins TRBV20-1 to TRBJ1-1; D possibly corresponds to TRBD1 (5 bases). The CDR3 totals 11 residues. The V gene's germline CDR1 is DFQATT and CDR2 SNEGSKA (reference sequence). Trimming removed 4 bases from V and 7 bases from J, with 10 bases in between. The CDR3 reads CSATQGIEAFF. CDR3 coding DNA: TGCAGTGCTACTCAGGGAATTGAAGCTTTCTTT.

The chain is built from TRBV11-2 and TRBJ1-3; 9 nucleotides line up with TRBD1. J lost 8 bases, V lost 5 bases, and 19 bases had no gene match. Germline-derived CDR1 and CDR2 are SGHAT and FQNNGV. There are 18 residues in the CDR3. In nucleotides, the CDR3 is TGTGCCAGCAGCATCCGACCCGGGACAGGGCCGGATTTGGACACCATATATTTT. It encodes CASSIRPGTGPDLDTIYF.

This chain connects TRBV25-1 to TRBJ1-6, with D perhaps TRBD1 (6 bases). Trimming stripped 6 bases from V and 5 bases from J, with 11 bases between. Germline V CDR1 and CDR2: MGHDK, SYGVNS. This CDR3 region has 14 residues. The CDR3 DNA reads TGTGCCAGCAGAGCAGGGGCCGATAATTCACCCCTCCACTTT. It encodes CASRAGADNSPLHF.

Remarks on this clone: One end of the junction is discordant with germline, which a read error may explain. Other DNA sequences in this sample translate to the same CDR3. The J gene is TRBJ1-5, the V gene TRBV6-4; D might be TRBD1 (6 bases). CDR1 is MRHNA and CDR2 is SNTAGT in the germline V gene. The CDR3 totals 18 residues. CDR3 bases: TGTGCCAGCAGTGAGTTAATGAAGGAAGACAGGATAGAACAGCCCCAGCATTTC. Encoded protein: CASSELMKEDRIEQPQHF.

This chain joins TRBV19 and TRBJ1-5, with 8 bases lining up with TRBD1. V shed 3 bases and J 3 bases; nucleotides not matched to a gene: 7. The CDR3 consists of 16 residues. The V gene's germline CDR1 is LNHDA and CDR2 SQIVND (reference sequence). The CDR3 spells CASSMEGQELNQPQHF. Written as DNA, the CDR3 is TGTGCCAGTAGTATGGAGGGACAGGAGCTCAATCAGCCCCAGCATTTT.

The gene calls are TRBV7-9 and TRBJ2-7; D is perhaps TRBD1 (6 bases). Germline loops: CDR1 SEHNR, CDR2 FQNEAQ (reference sequence). The CDR3 sequence is 13 residues long. Trimming cost V 5 bases and J 3 bases, with 11 bases left between them. The CDR3 loop reads CASSGGHYYEQYF. The DNA of the CDR3 is TGTGCCAGCAGCGGGGGACATTACTACGAGCAGTACTTC.

The chain links TRBV5-4 to TRBJ2-7, with 12 nucleotides matching TRBD2. This CDR3 is 15 amino acids long. With V trimmed by 4 bases and J by 2 bases, 4 bases remained unmatched. CDR1 and CDR2 from the germline V gene are SGHNT and YYREEE (reference sequence). CDR3 in amino acids: CASSLRTSGAYEQYF. Here the CDR3 DNA reads TGTGCCAGCAGCCTACGGACTAGCGGGGCCTACGAGCAGTACTTC.

This chain uses TRBV4-2 with TRBJ2-2; TRBD2 matches at 12 bases. Germline V CDR1 and CDR2: LGHNA, YNFKEQ. There are 16 residues in the CDR3. Germline trimming cut 1 base from V and 6 bases from J; bases unmatched to any gene: 3. The DNA of the CDR3 is TGTGCCAGCAGCCAAGGACTAGCGGGAGAACCCGGGGAGCTGTTTTTT. This translates into CASSQGLAGEPGELFF.

This clone appeared many times. The CDR3 sequence is CAIRTGAVDTGELFF. The CDR3 DNA reads TGTGCCATCAGGACAGGGGCGGTGGACACCGGGGAGCTGTTTTTT. The genes are TRBV10-3 and TRBJ2-2; 8 bases align to TRBD1. CDR1 is ENHRY, CDR2 SYGVKD, per germline. The CDR3 has 15 amino acids. The trim removed 6 bases at V and 3 bases at J, leaving 6 bases unmatched.

The chain couples TRBV7-2 to TRBJ1-6, with 7 bases aligning to TRBD1. The CDR3 consists of 15 residues. The germline V gene encodes CDR1 SGHTA and CDR2 FQGNSA. Trimming removed 6 bases from V and 5 bases from J; junction bases left unmatched: 7. The CDR3 region has the DNA TGTGCCAGCAGTCCTACCGGGACAGATAATTCACCCCTCCACTTT. Amino acid sequence: CASSPTGTDNSPLHF.

The rearrangement uses TRBV19 and TRBJ1-2; D is perhaps TRBD1 (6 bases). From germline, CDR1 is LNHDA and CDR2 SQIVND (reference sequence). This CDR3 contains 14 residues. Deletions cut 4 bases from V and 11 bases from J, with 20 bases between. The DNA for the CDR3 is TGTGCCAGTAGTAAAACCGGGACATCCCTGACTTACACCTTC. As protein: CASSKTGTSLTYTF.

This clone showed up many times. The chain is built from TRBV6-6 and TRBJ2-2; D is uncertain. This CDR3 contains 13 residues. CDR1 MNHNY and CDR2 SVGAGI come from the germline V gene (reference sequence). Trimming left V 0 bases short and J 5 bases short, with 4 bases between. The CDR3: CASSYSETGELFF. CDR3 coding DNA: TGTGCCAGCAGTTACTCGGAGACCGGGGAGCTGTTTTTT.

The chain joins TRBV7-9 to TRBJ2-5; the match to TRBD2 covers 13 bases. V was clipped by 5 bases and J by 5 bases; unmatched bases: 11. This CDR3 region has 17 residues. Germline assignment: CDR1 SEHNR and CDR2 FQNEAQ (reference sequence). CDR3 nucleotide sequence: TGTGCCAGCAGCCCCGGGACTAGCGGGGCCTTTTTGGAGACCCAGTACTTC. Translating gives CASSPGTSGAFLETQYF.

The chain links TRBV5-1 to TRBJ2-1; D might be TRBD2 (8 bases). CDR3 size: 14 residues. The V end lost 4 bases, the J end lost 12 bases, and 20 bases lay between the germline ends. Germline values: CDR1 SGHRS, CDR2 YFSETQ. The CDR3 region is CASSDLGGGGMQFF. CDR3 bases: TGCGCCAGCAGCGACTTAGGGGGCGGGGGGATGCAGTTCTTC.

This clone was counted a single time. The rearrangement uses TRBV2 and TRBJ1-2; TRBD1 might be the D (5 bases). Germline CDR1 and CDR2: SNHLY and FYNNEI. CDR3 length equals 16 residues. Trimming cost V 2 bases and J 0 bases, with 13 bases left between them. CDR3 bases: TGTGCCAGCAGTGAATTCGGGGGGGGATCTAACTATGGCTACACCTTC. Translation gives CASSEFGGGSNYGYTF. The whole variable domain, filled in from reference TRBV2 and TRBJ1-2, reads EPEVTQTPSHQVTQMGQEVILRCVPISNHLYFYWYRQILGQKVEFLVSFYNNEISEKSEIFDDQFSVERPDGSNFTLKIRSTKLEDSAMYFCASSEFGGGSNYGYTFGSGTRLTVV.